The source of this TCR beta chain is a study of blood T cell repertoires in COVID-19. Across the study: In each case, the material was cDNA or gDNA derived from T cells, B-cell-depleted T cells, or PBMCs.

The protocol was immunoSEQ multiplex PCR, while the TCRdb copy is restricted to in-frame clones and leaves out a portion. The sample has roughly 250,000 clones, roughly 87% seen once. The study recruited people aged about 18 to 90 years across more than 20 US areas. Clinical history as reported by participants underpinned cohort assignment. Trimming took 5 bases from V and 7 from J, leaving 14 bases between them. Per germline, CDR1 SGHVS and CDR2 FQNEAQ. CDR3 length equals 13 residues. The J gene is TRBJ1-2, the V gene TRBV7-8; tentative D call: TRBD1 (5 bases). The material sequenced was PBMCs or T cells enriched from blood (not recorded which). This TCR derives from a young woman with acute COVID-19. The CDR3 region has the DNA TGTGCCAGCAGCATTTGGGGGGGGTCTGGCTACACCTTC. Translation gives CASSIWGGSGYTF.